This TCR beta chain was captured in a study of shared clonotypes between healthy human individuals. At the level of the study: The plates for each donor numbered three CD4 naive, three CD4 memory, two CD8 naive and one CD8 memory. The study's findings and limits: Clonotype sharing among the donors was expected to vary with sequencing depth.

Per the germline V gene, CDR1 is ENHRY and CDR2 is SYGVKD. This CDR3 comprises 17 residues. The V end was cut by 0 bases, the J end by 1 base, with 13 bases between. For this clone: The antigen is unknown.

Profiling relied on immunoSEQ multiplex PCR, and the TCRdb table lists in-frame clones only, not all of them. The table includes around 980,000 clones, about 84% detected once. This sequence originates from a young man in good health. Some clones in this sample may be carry-over from other donors' samples. Sample: memory CD4+ T cells from PBMCs. The sample's subset: CD45RA-negative fraction. The gene calls are TRBV10-3 and TRBJ2-1; D may be TRBD1 (5 bases). DNA of the CDR3: TGTGCCATCAGTGAGTCCCCAGGGTCTTCATCCTACAATGAGCAGTTCTTC. Protein: CAISESPGSSSYNEQFF.